What follows describes a single TCR beta chain. This clone has a handful of counts. Its specific antigen is unknown. There are no base qualities to consult, and no much larger clone falls within one base. Libraries were made using the immunoSEQ multiplex PCR assay. DNA from the cultured and isolated CD4+ T cells underwent TCR beta CDR3 sequencing. The published analysis was carried out like this. Non-productive TCR sequences were removed, reads were trimmed to the CDR3 region, and CDR3s of at least 7 amino acids were retained. The MANAFEST web app was used to identify antigen-specific clonotypes by comparing expansion in peptide wells with expansion in reference cultures. For clones to be considered positive, expansion at FDR<0.05 versus reference and all other wells, an odds ratio above 5, and a frequency above 0.1% in two replicate wells were required. A clonotype was defined as cross-reactive if the clonotype was significantly expanded both in SARS-CoV-2 spike wells and in at least one common cold coronavirus spike condition. Using the stringdist R package, CDR3 similarity was measured by Levenshtein distance, and unrooted trees were constructed with ape in R 3.6.1. The immuneACCESS repertoire file appears here via TCRdb, limited to in-frame rearrangements. These files lack a portion of the clones; in checked studies, under half of the deficit traces to unresolved V genes, and the cause of the others is not known. That table is the source of V, J and clone size, and D and trimming were worked out from the DNA. This sample is represented by under 40,000 clones; 82% of them were singletons. Of the sample, roughly 3% falls within the top ten clones.

The germline V gene (reference sequence) specifies SEHNR as CDR1 and FQNEAQ as CDR2. Between the V and J ends, shortened by 5 bases and 4 bases respectively, the junction contains 11 bases. Including cysteine and phenylalanine, the CDR3 has 13 amino acids. CDR3 DNA is the only sequence kept; it has 39 bases, read in frame from the first base. After less than 13 days of culture, CD4+ T cells were isolated with the EasySep CD4+ T cell isolation kit. The absence of prior SARS-CoV-2 infection in healthy vaccine recipients was confirmed by negative nucleocapsid antibodies before and after vaccination. Half of the culture medium was replaced with fresh IL-2-containing medium on days 3 and 7. Unless otherwise noted, each peptide stimulation condition was cultured in triplicate wells. PBMC were separated from whole blood using Ficoll-Paque Plus gradient centrifugation and were then either cryopreserved at -140C or used fresh. Genomic DNA was extracted from cultured CD4+ T cells with the QIAamp micro DNA kit.

The entry originates in a study of vaccination effects on CD4 cells after COVID-19 (dated by TCRdb to between 2020 and 2023). For the wider study: In the ViraFEST assay, PBMC were stimulated with viral peptide pools, and antigen-specific CD4+ T cell clonotypes were then identified by expansion using TCR sequencing. Two doses of either the BNT162b2 or the mRNA-1273 mRNA SARS-CoV-2 vaccine were administered to participants. Some 2 million PBMC per well were cultured in IMDM with about 4.6% human AB serum, 9 to 10 IU/ml IL-2 and gentamicin, plus 10 ug/ml peptides. SARS-CoV-2 spike-specific CD4+ TCR repertoires were compared before and after mRNA vaccination in COVID-19 convalescent patients and in infection-naive vaccine recipients. A total of some eleven COVID-19 convalescent patients and a handful of SARS-CoV-2-naive healthy vaccine recipients were included in the full study. In the study, cultures from other donors were sequenced using the Oncomine TCR Beta short-read assay on an Illumina iSeq 100. General findings and caveats noted by the study authors: The study was limited by a small number of convalescent patients and lacked early post-infection timepoints. Both infection-induced and vaccine-induced clones contracted markedly at late post-vaccination timepoints, which is consistent with waning T cell responses. Among healthy vaccine recipients, nearly all vaccine-induced clones were SARS-CoV-2 mono-reactive, and only 1 of 255 was cross-reactive with common cold coronaviruses.

This clonotype was obtained from a human donor who received a COVID-19 vaccine. The rearranged segments are TRBV7-9 and TRBJ1-2, with the D gene too uncertain to name. The sample was CD4+ T cells from PBMCs cultured without peptide, taken before COVID-19 vaccination. CDR3 loop: CASSPTTIYGYTF. The sequence in DNA is TGTGCCAGCAGCCCGACAACGATCTATGGCTACACCTTC. This CDR3, with the reference TRBV7-9 and TRBJ1-2 proteins standing in past its ends, gives the full variable domain DTGVSQNPRHKITKRGQNVTFRCDPISEHNRLYWYRQTLGQGPEFLTYFQNEAQLEKSRLLSDRFSAERPKGSFSTLEIQRTEQGDSAMYLCASSPTTIYGYTFGSGTRLTVV.